A selection of T cell receptor beta chains follows, all from one sample in a study of cytomegalovirus exposure and HLA in healthy donors. Libraries were prepared by immunoSEQ multiplex PCR; TCRdb keeps only in-frame clonotypes and omits some of them. The table includes 150,000 to 200,000 clones, about four fifths detected once. The sequenced material came from PBMCs. The origin of the receptors is a man aged 50 to 60 in good health and CMV-seropositive. Both conserved end residues are part of each CDR3. A D gene is named only where the DNA matches it firmly.

v_gene,j_gene,d_gene,CDR3aa
TRBV5-8,TRBJ2-3,-,CASTLRIGTTHLYDDTQYF
TRBV4-1,TRBJ2-2,TRBD1,CASSQAGQGTNTGELFF
TRBV27,TRBJ2-3,TRBD2,CASSFNVAGSRGTDTQYF
TRBV28,TRBJ2-2,-,CASSTDSETGELFF
TRBV2,TRBJ2-7,-,CASSGWEGGYEQYF
TRBV7-8,TRBJ2-7,-,CASSWQGGYEQYF
TRBV6-1,TRBJ2-3,-,CASSEGQGSTDTQYF
TRBV28,TRBJ1-1,TRBD1,CASSLGQGGTEAFF
TRBV10-3,TRBJ2-2,-,CAMSSSGANTGELFF
TRBV6-4,TRBJ1-4,-,CASSAAPDFRVVWEKLFF
TRBV19,TRBJ1-5,-,CATGVEGNQPQHF
TRBV15,TRBJ2-2,-,CATSTSSGELFF
TRBV10-3,TRBJ1-5,-,CAIQGGNRDQPQHF
TRBV5-1,TRBJ2-1,TRBD2,CASSLGGGTYNEQFF
TRBV2,TRBJ2-3,-,CASSDGVLPASTDTQYF
TRBV2,TRBJ2-7,-,CASTSVRYEQYF
TRBV5-1,TRBJ2-7,TRBD2,CASSTGGAPYEQYF
TRBV7-2,TRBJ2-7,-,CASSQLYEQYF
TRBV15,TRBJ2-3,TRBD1,CATSRPLTGGAPDTQYF
TRBV5-1,TRBJ2-5,TRBD2,CASSLALTSGNQETQYF
TRBV7-9,TRBJ2-5,-,CASSLGSETQYF
TRBV30,TRBJ1-1,-,CAWRRQVNTEAFF
TRBV19,TRBJ2-7,TRBD2,CASSAHSGGILDEQYF
TRBV10-1,TRBJ2-7,TRBD2,CASSDFGLESYEQYF
TRBV11-2,TRBJ2-7,-,CASSLLRASSYEQYF
TRBV5-1,TRBJ2-3,-,CASSLGASQSTDTQYF
TRBV2,TRBJ2-1,-,CASGRGNEQFF
TRBV18,TRBJ1-1,TRBD1,CASSPRGLDTEAFF
TRBV5-6,TRBJ2-7,TRBD1,CASSVAGTATYEQYF
TRBV4-2,TRBJ2-3,TRBD2,CASSQDGTSGRSTDTQYF
TRBV29-1,TRBJ1-1,-,CSAPPAGPLITEAFF
TRBV6-6,TRBJ1-4,-,CASSYPTNEKLFF
TRBV6-6,TRBJ2-2,-,CASSRQSNTGELFF
TRBV5-1,TRBJ1-6,-,CASSRAQGDRSPLHF
TRBV19,TRBJ2-3,TRBD2,CASSIPSGGAGDTQYF
TRBV5-4,TRBJ2-7,-,CASAFGTNSYEQYF